This TCR beta chain was profiled in a study of blood T cells in healthy people across ages. With a J-beta primer mix and a sample-barcoded 5' primer, a second PCR ran about 7 to 12 cycles. A template-switch adaptor with 12 random nucleotides tagged each cDNA molecule. Researchers report that each sample yielded at least 2.5 million CDR3-containing paired-end reads. TCRdb reprocessed the 5' RACE reads via MiXCR and lists one record per CDR3 protein. The sample consists of 1.8 million or so distinct CDR3 sequences, approximately 39% of them appearing once. In each sample, at least 6.5 million PBMCs were isolated. General observations from the study: Diversity was higher, and naive CD4+ cells more numerous, in long-lived donors than in aged donors.

V lost 2 bases and J 4 bases, leaving 14 bases between the germline ends. The CDR3 runs 15 residues. Germline V gene sequence: CDR1 SGHVS, CDR2 FQNEAQ. This clonotype was seen a few times. The antigen is unknown. The chain employs TRBV7-8 and TRBJ1-2; unclear D gene. Sequencing was performed on blood. The clonotype comes from a human donor in good health. For the CDR3, the DNA is TGTGCCAGCAGCTTAAGTCCACAGCGAGGCTATGGCTACACCTTC. This sequence encodes CASSLSPQRGYGYTF.